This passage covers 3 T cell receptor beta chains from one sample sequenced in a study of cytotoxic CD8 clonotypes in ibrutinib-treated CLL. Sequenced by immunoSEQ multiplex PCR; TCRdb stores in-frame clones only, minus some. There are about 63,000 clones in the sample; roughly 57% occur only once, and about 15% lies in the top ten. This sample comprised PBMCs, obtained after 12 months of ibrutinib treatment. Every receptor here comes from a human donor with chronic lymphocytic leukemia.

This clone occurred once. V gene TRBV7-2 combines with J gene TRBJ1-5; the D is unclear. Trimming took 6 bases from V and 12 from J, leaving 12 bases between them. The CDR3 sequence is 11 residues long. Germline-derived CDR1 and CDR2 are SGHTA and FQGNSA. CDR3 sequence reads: CASSKGLIQHF. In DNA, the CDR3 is TGTGCCAGCAGTAAAGGGCTCATCCAGCATTTT. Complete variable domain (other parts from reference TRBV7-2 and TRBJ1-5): GAGVSQSPSNKVTEKGKDVELRCDPISGHTALYWYRQSLGQGLEFLIYFQGNSAPDKSGLPSDRFSAERTGGSVSTLTIQRTQQEDSAVYLCASSKGLIQHFGDGTRLSIL.

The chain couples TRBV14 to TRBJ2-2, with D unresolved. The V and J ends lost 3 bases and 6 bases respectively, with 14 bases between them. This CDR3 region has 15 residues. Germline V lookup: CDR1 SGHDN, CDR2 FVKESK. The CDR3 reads CASSQTRRLAGELFF. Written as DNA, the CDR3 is TGTGCCAGCAGCCAGACCCGCCGTCTGGCCGGGGAGCTGTTTTTT.

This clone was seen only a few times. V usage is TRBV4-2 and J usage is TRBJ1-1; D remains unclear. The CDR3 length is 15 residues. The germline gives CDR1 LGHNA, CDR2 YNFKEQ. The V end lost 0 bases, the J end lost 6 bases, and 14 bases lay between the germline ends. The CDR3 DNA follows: TGTGCCAGCAGCCAAGATCAACAAAAGGGAGCTGAAGCTTTCTTT. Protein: CASSQDQQKGAEAFF.